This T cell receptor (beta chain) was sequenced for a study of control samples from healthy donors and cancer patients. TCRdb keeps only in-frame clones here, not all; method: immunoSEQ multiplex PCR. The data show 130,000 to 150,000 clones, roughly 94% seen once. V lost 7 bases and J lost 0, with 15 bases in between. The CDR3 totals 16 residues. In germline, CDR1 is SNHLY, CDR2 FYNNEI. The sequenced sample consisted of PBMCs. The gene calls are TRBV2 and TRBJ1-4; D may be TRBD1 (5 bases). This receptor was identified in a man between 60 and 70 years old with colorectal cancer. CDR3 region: CASTEWGLATNEKLFF. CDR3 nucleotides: TGTGCCAGCACCGAATGGGGACTGGCAACTAATGAAAAACTGTTTTTT.